The clone carrying this T cell receptor (beta chain) occurred once. This record comes from a study of blood T cell repertoires in COVID-19. Original processing methods: From reference gene primer amplification, estimates of nucleated cell counts were derived. Sequenced by immunoSEQ multiplex PCR; TCRdb stores in-frame clones only, minus some. From that table come the V and J calls and clone size; the DNA was used to work out D and trimming. The sample carries some 180,000 clones, about 85% recorded once. Participant-given clinical history determined each cohort assignment. Germline values: CDR1 GTSNPN, CDR2 SVGIG (reference sequence). The CDR3 contains 15 residues. V was clipped by 1 base and J by 3 bases, with 15 bases between them.

The J gene is TRBJ1-1, the V gene TRBV30; no clear D. This TCR was sampled from a man aged 40-49 years who had recovered from COVID-19. The sample was PBMCs or T cells enriched from blood (not recorded which). The CDR3, as DNA: TGTGCCTGGAGTGCCCGAGGGAGGCCCGACACTGAAGCTTTCTTT. Protein: CAWSARGRPDTEAFF.